The subject of this entry is one T cell receptor beta chain. Its antigen specificity is not known. No qualities accompany the bases; no much larger clone lies one base away. The source of the sample is a study of PD-L1 blockade in urothelial cancer (dated by TCRdb to about 2017). Describing the broader study: Every patient began therapy in about 2014 and was given atezolizumab 1,200 mg intravenously every 3 weeks. About 90% of the roughly 29 patients were males with bladder-origin urothelial cancer, and about 65% of the 29 reported a prior smoking history. Patients had an ECOG performance status of 0 or 1 and had received between 0 and 3 prior chemotherapy regimens. Blood samples were analyzed 3 weeks after the start of treatment (second dose) and 6 weeks after the start of treatment. A median of about 140,000 T cells and approximately 83,000 unique TCRs was obtained from blood samples, and a median clonality of 0.080 was observed. An exploratory multi-omic analysis was conducted of the somatic, immune and clinical correlates of response to PD-L1 blockade with atezolizumab in urothelial cancer. Pretreatment tumor samples and matched peripheral blood, collected serially before and after atezolizumab treatment, underwent TCR sequencing. Progression-free survival longer than 6 months counted as durable clinical benefit, and TCR features were additionally tested against both progression-free and overall survival. In the same patients, whole exome sequencing and RNA sequencing of pretreatment tumors were performed in addition to TCR sequencing. Durable clinical benefit was achieved by nine patients and was not achieved by 20 patients. Around 30 patients had pretreatment blood TCR-seq, about 24 had at least one posttreatment blood collection, and about 24 had tumor TCR-seq. What the work shows at the level of the full study, not this receptor alone: Because the sample size was small (n of about 30) and many exploratory analyses were performed, the results are intended to be hypothesis-generating. Greater expansion of tumor-associated TCR clones in peripheral blood 3 weeks after the start of treatment was observed in patients with durable benefit (n of about 22, p = 0.022). A pretreatment peripheral blood TCR clonality below the median was linked to improved progression-free and overall survival.

A cohort of 25 to 30 patients with locally advanced or metastatic urothelial carcinoma, treated at Memorial Sloan Kettering on a trial protocol, was included. Peripheral blood mononuclear cells were collected from each patient pretreatment and during treatment, giving between 1 and 8 total time points per patient. The Qiagen DNeasy Blood extraction kit was used to purify genomic DNA from total PBMCs and tumor samples. Collected pretreatment and during treatment, PBMCs were isolated and stored as previously described. To estimate absolute template abundance from read counts, synthetic TCR analog templates were spiked into each PCR. TCRbeta CDR3 regions were amplified from genomic DNA with bias-controlled V and J gene primers using the immunoSEQ assay. Rearranged TCRbeta segments were sequenced at approximately 20X coverage. The published analysis was carried out like this. Clustering was used to correct sequencing errors, and CDR3s were annotated against IMGT to assign V, D and J genes. Out-of-frame and stop-codon sequences were excluded, and only productive TCRbeta rearrangements were used in downstream analyses. To compute clonality, Shannon entropy was normalized by the log of the number of unique productive sequences and then subtracted from one. Fisher's exact test with Benjamini-Hochberg correction, using a cutoff of adjusted p below 0.01, was how clones that differed between time points or between blood and tumor were identified. In TCRdb, the immuneACCESS table is reduced to in-frame sequences with V and J assigned. These tables do not hold every clone; where another copy was compared, an unresolved V gene accounts for under half, and the others remain unexplained. V, J and clone size reflect that table, while D and trimming were determined from the DNA. This sample gives around 33,000 clones in total; more than 65% of them show up just once. 3.5% to 4% of the sample lies in the top ten.

CDR1 and CDR2 are read off the germline V gene (reference sequence) as SEHNR and FQNEAQ. V gives up 6 bases and J gives up 5 bases, and the segment between their germline ends measures 10 bases. From the cysteine through the phenylalanine, the CDR3 covers 12 amino acids. Only CDR3 DNA remains: 36 bases, in frame from the first base. The clonotype comes from a man in his 70s with urothelial cancer. The V gene is TRBV7-9 and the J gene is TRBJ2-5; the D gene is not confidently resolved. The sequencing here drew on PBMCs, taken around atezolizumab (anti-PD-L1) treatment. The DNA sequence reads TGTGCCAGCAGACAGATTGGGGAGACCCAGTACTTC. Translated, it reads CASRQIGETQYF.